These T cell receptor beta chains were read from a single sample in a study of T-cell reconstitution after alpha-beta-depleted transplantation in children. TCRdb reprocessed the PCR reads with MiXCR, giving one entry per CDR3 protein. The sample has fewer than 700,000 distinct CDR3 sequences, 13% seen once. Sequenced here: PBMCs, mostly from graft donor cells, sampled 360 days after TCRalphabeta/CD19-depleted stem cell transplant. The receptors shown here come from a male patient aged 10-17 years who had a stem cell transplant for acute myeloid leukemia, so the T cells may come from the graft donor. Each CDR3 is given with its conserved first and last residue. A D gene is named only where the DNA matches it firmly. Part of the rows lack a size; the others show once, few, many or a class for expanded clones.

CDR3,DNA,V,D,J,size
CASSFSRVNTEAFF,TGTGCCAGCAGTTTTAGCAGGGTGAACACTGAAGCTTTCTTT,TRBV12-3/TRBV12-4,-,TRBJ1-1,few
CSARGLNTGELFF,TGCAGTGCTAGAGGGCTAAACACCGGGGAGCTGTTTTTT,TRBV20-1,-,TRBJ2-2,few
CASSVLAGVNTGELFF,TGTGCCAGCAGCGTTCTAGCGGGGGTGAACACCGGGGAGCTGTTTTTT,TRBV9,TRBD2,TRBJ2-2,-
CASSLAFGGYGASGETQYF,TGCGCCAGCAGCTTGGCATTTGGGGGATACGGGGCGAGCGGAGAGACCCAGTACTTC,TRBV5-1,-,TRBJ2-5,-
CASSAQEAGGPGAKNIQYF,TGTGCCAGCAGCGCGCAAGAAGCGGGAGGGCCCGGTGCCAAAAACATTCAGTACTTC,TRBV7-4,TRBD2,TRBJ2-4,-
CASSLTGSAHNEQFF,TGTGCCAGCAGTTTGACCGGGAGCGCCCACAATGAGCAGTTCTTC,TRBV28,-,TRBJ2-1,few
CASSDPGQGNGYTF,TGTGCCAGCAGTGATCCGGGACAGGGTAACGGCTACACCTTC,TRBV6-2/TRBV6-3,TRBD1,TRBJ1-2,-
CASSQLAVRLSIYNEQFF,TGCGCCAGCAGCCAACTCGCTGTGAGACTATCCATTTACAATGAGCAGTTCTTC,TRBV4-3,-,TRBJ2-1,-
CASSQTGTGLGKYEQYF,TGTGCCAGCAGCCAAACCGGGACAGGCCTTGGTAAATACGAGCAGTACTTC,TRBV14,TRBD1,TRBJ2-7,few
CASSFRSDTQYF,TGTGCCAGCAGCTTCCGGTCAGATACGCAGTATTTT,TRBV11-3,-,TRBJ2-3,-
CSVERLAGGTDTQYF,TGCAGCGTTGAACGGCTAGCGGGAGGCACAGATACGCAGTATTTT,TRBV29-1,TRBD2,TRBJ2-3,many
CASSYSAGSREQFF,TGTGCCAGCAGTTACTCGGCAGGGTCGCGTGAGCAGTTCTTC,TRBV6-2/TRBV6-3,-,TRBJ2-1,few
CASSPPEGHTDTQYF,TGTGCCAGCAGCCCTCCCGAGGGGCATACAGATACGCAGTATTTT,TRBV3-1,-,TRBJ2-3,-
CASSNSVAHEQYF,TGTGCCAGCAGCAATTCAGTAGCCCACGAGCAGTACTTC,TRBV21-1,-,TRBJ2-7,-
CASSIDSRDEQFF,TGTGCCAGTAGTATAGATTCCAGGGATGAGCAGTTCTTC,TRBV19,-,TRBJ2-1,many
CASSLFGGRGGEQFF,TGTGCCAGCAGCTTGTTCGGCGGGAGGGGCGGTGAGCAGTTCTTC,TRBV5-6,TRBD2,TRBJ2-1,-
CASSLRLAGASTDTQYF,TGTGCCAGCAGTCTACGACTAGCGGGAGCTAGCACAGATACGCAGTATTTT,TRBV28,TRBD2,TRBJ2-3,many
CSARDGAGGIYNEHFF,TGCAGTGCTAGAGATGGAGCGGGAGGGATCTACAATGAGCATTTCTTC,TRBV20-1,TRBD2,TRBJ2-1,-
CASSPRGLGTDTQYF,TGTGCCAGCAGTCCCCGGGGGCTAGGGACAGATACGCAGTATTTT,TRBV12-3/TRBV12-4,-,TRBJ2-3,many
CASSFRLAGALNEQFF,TGTGCCAGCAGCTTCCGACTAGCGGGAGCCCTTAATGAGCAGTTCTTC,TRBV7-9,TRBD2,TRBJ2-1,many
CASSSGGGISGSYEQYF,TGTGCCAGCAGTTCAGGGGGGGGTATTAGCGGCTCCTACGAGCAGTACTTC,TRBV27,-,TRBJ2-7,-
CSGELYQETQYF,TGCAGTGGAGAATTGTACCAAGAGACCCAGTACTTC,TRBV20-1,-,TRBJ2-5,many
CASYTSGTGLFYYNEQFF,TGTGCCAGCTACACGTCCGGGACAGGGTTGTTCTACTACAATGAGCAGTTCTTC,TRBV11-1,TRBD1,TRBJ2-1,few
CATSPDRPTSGIYEQYF,TGTGCCACCAGCCCAGACCGCCCGACTAGCGGGATCTACGAGCAGTACTTC,TRBV15,TRBD2,TRBJ2-7,few
CASSLIGSSSYEQYF,TGTGCCAGCAGTTTAATCGGCTCGAGCTCCTACGAGCAGTACTTC,TRBV12-3/TRBV12-4,-,TRBJ2-7,-
CASERPPGQGWGEQYF,TGTGCCAGCGAAAGACCCCCGGGACAGGGGTGGGGGGAGCAGTACTTC,TRBV6-2/TRBV6-3,TRBD1,TRBJ2-7,many
CAWSALRTRDSPLHF,TGTGCCTGGAGTGCCCTCAGGACGAGGGATTCACCCCTCCACTTT,TRBV30,-,TRBJ1-6,-
CASSSQGVRTDTQYF,TGTGCCAGCAGCTCCCAAGGGGTTCGCACAGATACGCAGTATTTT,TRBV5-5,-,TRBJ2-3,-
CASSKIAGTSYNEQFF,TGTGCCAGCAGTAAAATAGCGGGAACATCCTACAATGAGCAGTTCTTC,TRBV7-3,TRBD2,TRBJ2-1,few
CASSRDTLLAGGGTQYF,TGTGCCAGCAGCCGCGACACCTTACTAGCGGGAGGCGGTACGCAGTATTTT,TRBV9,TRBD2,TRBJ2-3,-
CASSSRDNSYNEQFF,TGTGCCAGCAGCTCCCGGGACAACTCCTACAATGAGCAGTTCTTC,TRBV5-5,-,TRBJ2-1,few
CASTLAAALHQPQHF,TGTGCCAGCACCCTTGCCGCAGCTCTCCATCAGCCCCAGCATTTT,TRBV28,-,TRBJ1-5,-
CSARLGQGAIGELFF,TGCAGTGCTAGACTTGGACAGGGGGCAATCGGGGAGCTGTTTTTT,TRBV20-1,TRBD1,TRBJ2-2,-
CASSQEIGSHEQYF,TGCGCCAGCAGCCAAGAAATAGGAAGCCACGAGCAGTACTTC,TRBV4-3,-,TRBJ2-7,-
CSARDIGIGANVLTF,TGCAGTGCTAGAGATATAGGGATTGGGGCCAACGTCCTGACTTTC,TRBV20-1,-,TRBJ2-6,once
CASKFTGTNTEAFF,TGCGCCAGCAAGTTTACCGGGACTAACACTGAAGCTTTCTTT,TRBV5-1,-,TRBJ1-1,few
CASSPWTGGANEQYF,TGCGCCAGCAGCCCCTGGACAGGGGGGGCCAACGAGCAGTACTTC,TRBV5-1,TRBD1,TRBJ2-7,-
CASSFRGGSGRLWGANVLTF,TGTGCCAGCAGTTTTCGTGGAGGTAGCGGGAGATTGTGGGGGGCCAACGTCCTGACTTTC,TRBV12-3/TRBV12-4,TRBD2,TRBJ2-6,few
CATSRDPLTGGELFF,TGTGCCACCAGCAGAGATCCCCTGACCGGGGGGGAGCTGTTTTTT,TRBV15,-,TRBJ2-2,many
CSVGKASGSQETQYF,TGCAGCGTTGGAAAAGCAAGCGGGAGCCAAGAGACCCAGTACTTC,TRBV29-1,TRBD2,TRBJ2-5,-
CATNYHTEAFF,TGTGCCACCAACTACCACACTGAAGCTTTCTTT,TRBV28,-,TRBJ1-1,few
CSARAVQKGPRGETQYF,TGCAGTGCTAGAGCCGTACAGAAGGGCCCTAGGGGAGAGACCCAGTACTTC,TRBV20-1,-,TRBJ2-5,few
CASSPSSRGADEQFF,TGTGCCAGCAGCCCCAGTTCTCGGGGGGCCGATGAGCAGTTCTTC,TRBV28,-,TRBJ2-1,few
CASSGAVSGGKTQYF,TGTGCCAGCAGTGGAGCGGTGTCCGGGGGGAAGACCCAGTACTTC,TRBV2,TRBD2,TRBJ2-5,-
CASSLGQGAPSPYEQYF,TGTGCCAGCAGTTTAGGACAGGGGGCGCCGTCACCCTACGAGCAGTACTTC,TRBV12-3/TRBV12-4,TRBD1,TRBJ2-7,-
CASSSGLFSYEQYF,TGTGCCAGCAGCTCAGGACTATTCTCCTACGAGCAGTACTTC,TRBV28,-,TRBJ2-7,many
CASSLGTSGEGSEQFF,TGCGCCAGCAGCTTGGGGACTAGCGGGGAGGGTAGTGAGCAGTTCTTC,TRBV5-1,TRBD2,TRBJ2-1,few
CASTRISGSQETQYF,TGTGCCAGCACCCGGATTAGCGGGAGCCAAGAGACCCAGTACTTC,TRBV2,TRBD2,TRBJ2-5,-